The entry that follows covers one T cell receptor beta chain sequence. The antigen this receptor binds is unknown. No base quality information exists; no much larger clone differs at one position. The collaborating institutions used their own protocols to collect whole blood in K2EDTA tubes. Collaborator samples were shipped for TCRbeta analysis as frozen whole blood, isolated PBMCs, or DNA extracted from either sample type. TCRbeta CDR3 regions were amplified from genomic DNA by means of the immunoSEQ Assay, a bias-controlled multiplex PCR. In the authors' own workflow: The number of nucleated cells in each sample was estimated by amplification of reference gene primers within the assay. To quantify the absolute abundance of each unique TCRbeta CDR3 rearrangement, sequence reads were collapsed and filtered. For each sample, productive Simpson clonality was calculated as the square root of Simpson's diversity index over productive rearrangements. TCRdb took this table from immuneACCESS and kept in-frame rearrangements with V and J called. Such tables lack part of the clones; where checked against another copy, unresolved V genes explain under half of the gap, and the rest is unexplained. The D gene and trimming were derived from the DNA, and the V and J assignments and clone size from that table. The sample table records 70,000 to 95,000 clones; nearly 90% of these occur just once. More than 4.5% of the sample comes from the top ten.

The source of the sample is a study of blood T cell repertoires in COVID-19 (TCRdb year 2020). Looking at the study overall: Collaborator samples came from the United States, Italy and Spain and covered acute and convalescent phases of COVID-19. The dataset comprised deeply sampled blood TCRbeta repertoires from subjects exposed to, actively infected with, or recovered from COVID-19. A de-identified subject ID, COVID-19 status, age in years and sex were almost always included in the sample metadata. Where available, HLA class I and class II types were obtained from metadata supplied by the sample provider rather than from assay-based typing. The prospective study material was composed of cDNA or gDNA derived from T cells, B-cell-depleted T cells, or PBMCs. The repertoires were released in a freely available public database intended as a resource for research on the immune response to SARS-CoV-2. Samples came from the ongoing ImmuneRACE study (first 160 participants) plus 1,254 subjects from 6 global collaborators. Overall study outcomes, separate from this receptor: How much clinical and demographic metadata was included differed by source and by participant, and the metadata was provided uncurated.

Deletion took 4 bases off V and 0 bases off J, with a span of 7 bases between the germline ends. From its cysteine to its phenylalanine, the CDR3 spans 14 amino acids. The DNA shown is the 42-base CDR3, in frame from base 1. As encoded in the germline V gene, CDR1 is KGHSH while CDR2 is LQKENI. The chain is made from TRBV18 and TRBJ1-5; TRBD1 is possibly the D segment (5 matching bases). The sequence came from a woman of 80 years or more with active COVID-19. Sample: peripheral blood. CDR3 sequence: CASSLTDSNQPQHF. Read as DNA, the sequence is TGTGCCAGCTCACTGACAGATAGCAATCAGCCCCAGCATTTT.